The 4 T cell receptor beta chains reported below all come from one sample, sequenced in a study of T-cell memory formation after mild COVID-19. MiXCR, run by TCRdb on the 5' RACE reads, gives a single entry per CDR3 protein. The sample yields approximately 210,000 distinct CDR3 sequences, about 16% seen once. The sequencing input was PBMCs or a T cell subset sorted from them (not recorded which). These receptor sequences come from an adult woman who had mild COVID-19 (a few samples of this study predate the infection). Cell type and time point are not known.

J is TRBJ2-7 and V is TRBV10-3; D call uncertain. V was clipped by 4 bases and J by 9 bases, with 13 bases between them. The CDR3 length is 12 residues. CDR1 and CDR2 (germline): ENHRY, SYGVKD. Written as DNA, the CDR3 is TGTGCCATCAGTGGACCGGACGCATGGCAGTACTTC. This encodes CAISGPDAWQYF.

The gene calls are TRBV5-1 and TRBJ1-1; D may be TRBD1 (6 bases). CDR3 size: 15 residues. Looked up from germline, CDR1 is SGHRS and CDR2 is YFSETQ. Between the trimmed V and J ends, which lost 0 bases and 10 bases, there was a span of 19 bases. CDR3 residues: CASSLETGRQRSAFF. Written as DNA, the CDR3 is TGCGCCAGCAGCTTGGAGACAGGCCGACAGCGTTCAGCTTTCTTT.

This clonotype appeared a few times. J is TRBJ2-2 and V is TRBV24-1, with a tentative D call TRBD2 (6 bases). Germline V gene lookup returns CDR1 KGHDR and CDR2 SFDVKD. The CDR3 totals 13 residues. Trimming cost V 6 bases and J 5 bases, with 9 bases left between them. The CDR3 loop is CATSRGSTGELFF. The DNA for the CDR3 is TGTGCCACCAGTCGGGGGTCGACCGGGGAGCTGTTTTTT.

The chain employs TRBV7-7 and TRBJ2-3; 7 positions match TRBD1. Germline-derived CDR1 and CDR2 are SSHAT and FNYEAQ (reference sequence). The CDR3 is 14 residues long. The V gene end was trimmed by 0 bases and the J gene end by 5 bases; junction bases not matched to a gene: 2. CDR3 amino acids: CASSLATGLDTQYF. The CDR3, as DNA: TGTGCCAGCAGCTTAGCGACAGGGCTAGATACGCAGTATTTT.